This T cell receptor (beta chain) stems from a study of T cell responses to AZD1222 COVID-19 vaccine (dated by TCRdb to about 2021). With respect to the entire study: AZD1222 recipients given second doses at about 4 weeks or at about 12 weeks were pooled, since spike-specific TCR depth and breadth were not found to differ between the two schedules. TCR sequencing covered roughly 230 trial participants: 207 given two doses of AZD1222 and 26 given two doses of MenACWY control vaccine. Trial participants were enrolled by age into subgroups of 18-55, 56-69 and 70-plus years, and around 140, 26 and 57 TCR-sequenced participants, respectively, were included in these subgroups. Summary of the overall study and its limitations: No day 14 peak-response samples were available, so repertoires were characterized only after the peak T cell response. In the small 56-69-year group, the increase in depth fell short of significance, most likely because of low power. A significant rise in spike-specific TCR breadth and depth was observed after two AZD1222 doses relative to day 0 and relative to MenACWY recipients. Epitopes outside the regions mutated in the B.1.351 and B.1.1.7 variants were reportedly recognized by nearly half of the unique spike-specific TCRs. Only five or six AZD1222 recipients were SARS-CoV-2 seropositive at baseline, limiting conclusions about previously exposed vaccinees. Participants were mostly white British and included more females than males, and it was suggested by the authors that clonal diversity may have been underestimated. The vaccine-associated CD4 TCRs covered the entire spike protein, and the dominant responses fell in regions 160-218 and 743-854.

The CDR3, cysteine through phenylalanine, is 13 amino acids long. Of all the DNA, just the CDR3 is kept, 39 bases in frame from base 1. The germline V gene (reference sequence) sets CDR1 to MNHEY and CDR2 to SMNVEV. V was cut back by 3 bases and J by 4 bases, leaving a gap of 10 bases between them. Details on this clone: Its cognate antigen has yet to be identified. No much larger clone exists at a distance of one base, and base qualities are not known.

The CDR3 regions of human TCRbeta chains were analyzed by immunosequencing. In the original analysis: TCRs in the repertoires were matched against a reference library of SARS-CoV-2-specific TCRs that had been generated with the MIRA antigen-specificity platform. Breadth was defined as the fraction of unique TCRs that were SARS-CoV-2-associated, and depth was defined as the fraction of total T cells that were SARS-CoV-2-associated. Using the MIRA data, every spike-specific TCR was mapped to the spike region that the TCR reacted to and assigned to either a CD4 or a CD8 class. Log10-transformed breadth and depth values were compared by one-way ANOVA with Sidak's multiple comparisons tests. TCRdb took over this immuneACCESS table, retaining in-frame rearrangements with V and J assigned. Such tables are incomplete; in checked studies, under half of the missing clones stem from an unresolved V gene, and the remainder is unexplained. V and J calls and clone size are as listed in that table; D and trimming were resolved from the DNA. This sample has approximately 190,000 clones in its table, and roughly 93% of those were observed once. 0.99% of the sample rests with the top ten.

The sample's time point label is to be understood as: baseline before first vaccination. Vaccinee samples were obtained from the UK trials COV001 and COV002, which included a single-blind randomized controlled phase 2/3 trial of AZD1222 (ChAdOx1 nCoV-19) in healthy adults. For TCRbeta chain sequencing, PBMC samples from trial participants were taken at day 0 and at day 28 after the second dose. The sequence derives from an adult in good health. Recombination linked TRBV27 to TRBJ2-7, with an unclear D gene assignment. Sequenced material: peripheral blood, taken on day 0 of AZD1222 vaccination. The sequence in DNA is TGTGCCAGCAGTTTCGCCCCGGGTTACGAGCAGTACTTC. Its amino acids are CASSFAPGYEQYF.